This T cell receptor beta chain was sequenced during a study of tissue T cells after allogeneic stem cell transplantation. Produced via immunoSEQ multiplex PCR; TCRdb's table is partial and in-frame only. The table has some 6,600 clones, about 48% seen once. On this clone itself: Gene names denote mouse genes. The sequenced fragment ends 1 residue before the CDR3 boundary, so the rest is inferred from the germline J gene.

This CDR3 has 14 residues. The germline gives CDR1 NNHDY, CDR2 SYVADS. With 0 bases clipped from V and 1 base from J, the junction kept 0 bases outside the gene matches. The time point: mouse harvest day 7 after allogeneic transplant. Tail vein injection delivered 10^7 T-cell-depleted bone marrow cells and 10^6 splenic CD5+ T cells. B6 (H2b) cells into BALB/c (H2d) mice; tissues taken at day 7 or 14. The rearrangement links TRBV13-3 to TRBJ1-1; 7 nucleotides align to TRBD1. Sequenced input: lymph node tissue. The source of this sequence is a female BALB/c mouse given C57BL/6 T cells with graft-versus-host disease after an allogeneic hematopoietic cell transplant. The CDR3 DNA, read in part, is TGTGCCAGCAGTGATGACAGGGGAAACACAGAAGTCTTC. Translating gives CASSDDRGNTEVF. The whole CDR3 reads CASSDDRGNTEVFF.